What follows describes a single TCR beta chain. Patients from Seattle were sampled longitudinally, starting during active infection. The entry originates in a study of blood T cell repertoires in COVID-19. Study as a whole: Sites in the United States, Italy and Spain provided acute and convalescent COVID-19 samples. Sources were T cells, B-cell-depleted T cells, or PBMCs; the material itself was cDNA or gDNA.

The CDR3 runs 11 residues. Germline values: CDR1 SGHDT, CDR2 YYEEEE. V was trimmed by 0 bases and J by 11 bases, leaving 9 bases between them. In the authors' methods: Estimates of nucleated cell counts were drawn from the amplification of reference gene primers. Here immunoSEQ multiplex PCR was the method, and the copy in TCRdb shows in-frame clones only, minus some. The V and J calls and clone size are taken from that table; D and trimming were inferred from the DNA. The sample shows roughly 320,000 clones, roughly 91% of them seen only once. Sequencing used peripheral blood. The source of this sequence is a woman aged 25 to 39 with COVID-19, enrolled during active disease. V gene TRBV5-6 combines with J gene TRBJ2-7; D is unresolved. The CDR3 sequence: CASSLGGHEYF. The CDR3 bases are TGTGCCAGCAGCTTGGGTGGCCACGAGTACTTC.